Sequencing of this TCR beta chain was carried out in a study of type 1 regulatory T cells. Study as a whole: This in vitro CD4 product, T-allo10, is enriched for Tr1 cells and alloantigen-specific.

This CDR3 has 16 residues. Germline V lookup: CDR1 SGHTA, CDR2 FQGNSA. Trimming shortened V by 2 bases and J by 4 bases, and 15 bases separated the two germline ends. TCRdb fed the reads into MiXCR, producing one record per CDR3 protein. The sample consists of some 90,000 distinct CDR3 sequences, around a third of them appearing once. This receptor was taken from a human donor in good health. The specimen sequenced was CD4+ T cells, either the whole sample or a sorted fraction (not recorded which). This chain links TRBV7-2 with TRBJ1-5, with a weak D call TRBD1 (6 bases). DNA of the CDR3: TGTGCCAGCAGCTTAAGGGGGGGGCGGACTAATCAGCCCCAGCATTTT. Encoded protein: CASSLRGGRTNQPQHF.